Shown below are 14 T cell receptor beta chains from a single sample sequenced in a study of response to subunit inactivated influenza vaccine. TCRdb re-derived calls from the RT-PCR reads in MiXCR, one entry per CDR3 protein. This sample has roughly 520,000 distinct CDR3 sequences, with about 25% found just once. The source material was CD4+ T cells sorted from PBMCs, sampled roughly 5 days after vaccination. The receptor source for this set is a man aged 45-65 years who received an inactivated influenza vaccine.

The gene calls are TRBV7-9 and TRBJ2-7, with 8 bases that match TRBD1. Germline-derived CDR1 and CDR2 are SEHNR and FQNEAQ (reference sequence). J was trimmed by 0 bases and V by 0 bases; bases with no gene match: 4. The CDR3 runs 16 residues. The DNA for the CDR3 is TGTGCCAGCAGCTTAGCGTGGACAGGGCCCTCCTACGAGCAGTACTTC. Its protein is CASSLAWTGPSYEQYF.

This clonotype was seen more than once but under ten times. The chain recombines TRBV7-2 with TRBJ2-1; TRBD2 aligns across 7 bases. This CDR3 comprises 15 residues. Germline V gives CDR1 SGHTA, CDR2 FQGNSA. The J segment lost 0 bases and the V segment lost 3 bases, leaving 2 bases of the junction unmatched. The CDR3: CASSFSGYSYNEQFF. As DNA, the CDR3 is TGTGCCAGCAGCTTTAGCGGGTACTCCTACAATGAGCAGTTCTTC.

CDR3 residues: CASSQKVGQLNTEAFF. As DNA, the CDR3 is TGTGCCAGCAGCCAGAAAGTGGGACAGTTGAACACTGAAGCTTTCTTT. V usage is TRBV4-2 and J usage is TRBJ1-1, with TRBD1 matching 7 bases. CDR1 and CDR2 (germline): LGHNA, YNFKEQ. Germline trimming cut 3 bases from V and 0 bases from J; bases unmatched to any gene: 7. The CDR3 contains 16 residues.

This clonotype was detected a few times. This chain joins TRBV3-1 and TRBJ1-2, with D possibly TRBD1 on 6 matching bases. With 4 bases removed from V and 9 bases from J, the gap between germline ends came to 18 bases. The CDR3 has 14 amino acids. CDR1 LGHDT and CDR2 YNNKEL come from the germline V gene (reference sequence). This CDR3 is CASSPTGQRMRYTF. The CDR3 bases are TGTGCCAGCAGCCCAACAGGACAGAGAATGCGCTACACCTTC.

There are a few counts of this clonotype. The rearrangement joins TRBV5-1 to TRBJ2-5; 7 nucleotides line up with TRBD1. The V gene end was trimmed by 0 bases and the J gene end by 5 bases; junction bases not matched to a gene: 10. The germline V gene has CDR1 SGHRS and CDR2 YFSETQ. The CDR3 covers 16 residues. The CDR3 DNA reads TGCGCCAGCAGCTTGGTAGGACAGGCGGTTGGGGAGACCCAGTACTTC. Amino acid sequence: CASSLVGQAVGETQYF.

This clonotype was seen only a few times. For the CDR3, the DNA is TGCAGTACTCGTGACCATCAAGAGACCCAGTACTTC. It translates to CSTRDHQETQYF. The chain combines TRBV20-1 with TRBJ2-5; D gene unclear. The CDR3 contains 12 residues. Trimming left V 8 bases short and J 2 bases short, with 12 bases between. In germline, CDR1 is DFQATT, CDR2 SNEGSKA (reference sequence).

The chain has TRBV15 and TRBJ1-2; 7 positions match TRBD1. Germline-derived CDR1 and CDR2 are LNHNV and YYDKDF (reference sequence). The CDR3 is 16 amino acids. The trim removed 0 bases at V and 8 bases at J, leaving 12 bases unmatched. CDR3: CATSRDRATGFEGYTF. The CDR3 DNA reads as TGTGCCACCAGCAGAGATCGGGCGACAGGGTTCGAAGGCTACACCTTC.

The chain uses TRBV29-1 and TRBJ2-5; D uncertain. V was pared by 3 bases and J by 1 base, with 12 bases between. Germline V lookup: CDR1 SQVTM, CDR2 ANQGSEA. The length of the CDR3 is 14 residues. In DNA, the CDR3 is TGCAGCGTTGACCATCCAATTGGCCAAGAGACCCAGTACTTC. Its translation is CSVDHPIGQETQYF.

J is TRBJ2-1 and V is TRBV20-1, with D possibly TRBD2 on 5 matching bases. V was clipped by 7 bases and J by 4 bases, with 14 bases between them. Germline assignment: CDR1 DFQATT and CDR2 SNEGSKA (reference sequence). The CDR3 is 13 amino acids. In DNA, the CDR3 is TGCAGTGTCCAGGACTTTAGGTACAATGAGCAGTTCTTC. Residues: CSVQDFRYNEQFF.

The rearrangement links TRBV12-3 or TRBV12-4 to TRBJ2-1; the D is unclear. The length of the CDR3 is 13 residues. V lost 1 base and J lost 9, with 10 bases in between. CDR3 in DNA: TGTGCCAGCAGTTTAGACTTCCGCGGTGAGCAGTTCTTC. Translating it yields CASSLDFRGEQFF.

The rearrangement links TRBV11-2 to TRBJ2-1; 13 bases are a match to TRBD2. The J segment lost 9 bases and the V segment lost 1 base, leaving 3 bases of the junction unmatched. The V gene's germline CDR1 is SGHAT and CDR2 FQNNGV. The CDR3 loop spans 15 amino acids. The CDR3 DNA sequence: TGTGCCAGCAGCTTAGGACTAGCGGGGGGTCGTGAGCAGTTCTTC. The encoded protein is CASSLGLAGGREQFF.

V usage is TRBV27 and J usage is TRBJ1-5; 9 bases are shared with TRBD1. This CDR3 comprises 15 residues. Trimming removed 4 bases from V and 5 bases from J; junction bases left unmatched: 6. Germline CDR1 and CDR2: MNHEY and SMNVEV (reference sequence). As DNA, the CDR3 is TGTGCCAGCAGTTCGGGGACAGGGTCTTATCAGCCCCAGCATTTT. Its protein product is CASSSGTGSYQPQHF.

This clonotype was counted only a few times. The genes are TRBV5-1 and TRBJ2-3; TRBD1 matches 7 bases. Germline CDR1 is SGHRS and CDR2 is YFSETQ. Trimming cost V 4 bases and J 2 bases; bases outside gene matches: 7. There are 15 residues in the CDR3. CDR3 loop: CASSLTGPATDTQYF. Written as DNA, the CDR3 is TGCGCCAGCAGCCTGACAGGGCCAGCCACAGATACGCAGTATTTT.

This clonotype was seen only a few times. The chain employs TRBV27 and TRBJ1-3; TRBD1 matches 7 bases. V lost 6 bases, J lost 6 bases, and 11 bases stayed unmatched. CDR3 size: 15 residues. Per germline, CDR1 MNHEY and CDR2 SMNVEV (reference sequence). The CDR3 spells CASRRLGQAANTIYF. Here the CDR3 DNA reads TGTGCCAGCAGACGCCTCGGACAGGCTGCAAACACCATATATTTT.